In this sample, the clone carrying this T cell receptor beta chain is medium-sized (0.01 to 0.1%). Antigen specificity is unknown. These data are taken from a study of liver allograft versus peripheral blood T cells. Across the whole study: The study compared liver allograft T cell receptor repertoires against peripheral blood repertoires of liver transplant recipients. Findings and limits, study-wide: Intragraft T cell receptor repertoires of liver allografts were reported to differ from peripheral blood repertoires.

TCRdb re-called the reads with MiXCR, one entry per CDR3 protein. The sample holds fewer than 4,500 distinct CDR3 sequences, approximately 14% seen once. The clonotype was recovered from a human patient who had a liver transplant. The T cells may partly be graft donor cells.

As DNA, the CDR3 is TGTGCCAGTAGTATAGCTCCGAATCAGCCCCAGCATTTT. This sequence encodes CASSIAPNQPQHF. The genes are TRBV19 and TRBJ1-5; D is unresolved. Germline CDR1 LNHDA, CDR2 SQIVND (reference sequence). The CDR3 consists of 13 residues. The V and J ends lost 1 base and 4 bases respectively, with 5 bases between them.